These T cell receptor beta chains were read from a single sample in a study of shared T cell receptors in the human thymus. Profiling relied on immunoSEQ multiplex PCR, and the TCRdb table lists in-frame clones only, not all of them. Counted here are hundreds of thousands of clones, approximately 85% occurring once; the ten biggest clones make up roughly 0.01%. These same data were also listed under a study on human thymus T cells.

Sequencing input: thymocytes. The receptor source for this set is a girl under three years old with a congenital heart defect. Both conserved end residues are part of each CDR3. D genes are given only for firm matches. Size tells how often a clone was seen (once, few, many) or the class of an expanded clone, and some rows leave it out.

j_call: TRBJ1-3
v_call: TRBV7-6
clone_size: few
d_call: NA
cdr3_aa: CASSLESRGPGNTIYF
cdr3_nt: TGTGCCAGCAGCTTAGAGTCAAGGGGCCCTGGAAACACCATATATTTT

j_call: TRBJ2-1
v_call: TRBV5-1
clone_size: few
d_call: NA
cdr3_aa: CASSWGETVGNEQFF
cdr3_nt: TGCGCCAGCAGCTGGGGAGAGACGGTGGGCAATGAGCAGTTCTTC

j_call: TRBJ1-6
v_call: TRBV5-8
clone_size: NA
d_call: NA
cdr3_aa: CASSLLGERRGIAPLHF
cdr3_nt: TGTGCCAGCAGCTTGTTGGGGGAACGTCGCGGGATCGCACCCCTCCACTTT

j_call: TRBJ2-1
v_call: TRBV2
clone_size: NA
d_call: TRBD1
cdr3_aa: CASSPTFLDRVGHNEQFF
cdr3_nt: TGTGCCAGCAGTCCCACATTTCTCGACAGGGTCGGGCACAATGAGCAGTTCTTC

j_call: TRBJ2-3
v_call: TRBV10-2
clone_size: once
d_call: NA
cdr3_aa: CASTPDNRTQYF
cdr3_nt: TGCGCCAGCACCCCGGACAACCGAACGCAGTATTTT

j_call: TRBJ2-3
v_call: TRBV12-5
clone_size: once
d_call: TRBD1
cdr3_aa: CASGLVKQSGTGSTDTQYF
cdr3_nt: TGTGCTAGTGGTTTGGTGAAACAGTCCGGGACAGGGAGCACAGATACGCAGTATTTT

j_call: TRBJ2-7
v_call: TRBV4-1
clone_size: NA
d_call: NA
cdr3_aa: CASSQDTALLSYEQYF
cdr3_nt: TGCGCCAGCAGCCAAGATACAGCCCTACTCTCCTACGAGCAGTACTTC

j_call: TRBJ1-5
v_call: TRBV5-5
clone_size: NA
d_call: NA
cdr3_aa: CASSSGNAGGNQPQHF
cdr3_nt: TGTGCCAGCAGCTCCGGTAACGCAGGGGGCAATCAGCCCCAGCATTTT

j_call: TRBJ2-5
v_call: TRBV6-1
clone_size: NA
d_call: NA
cdr3_aa: CATTGFGEETQYF
cdr3_nt: TGTGCCACCACGGGATTTGGGGAAGAGACCCAGTACTTC

j_call: TRBJ2-5
v_call: TRBV5-1
clone_size: NA
d_call: TRBD2
cdr3_aa: CASSFRAHIVSGGETQYF
cdr3_nt: TGCGCCAGCAGCTTCAGGGCCCACATAGTTAGCGGGGGGGAGACCCAGTACTTC

j_call: TRBJ2-6
v_call: TRBV4-1
clone_size: NA
d_call: TRBD1
cdr3_aa: CASSQLPDREVPGANVLTF
cdr3_nt: TGCGCCAGCAGCCAGTTACCCGACAGGGAAGTTCCTGGGGCCAACGTCCTGACTTTC

j_call: TRBJ1-2
v_call: TRBV5-5
clone_size: NA
d_call: NA
cdr3_aa: CASSLADGYTF
cdr3_nt: TGTGCCAGCAGCTTGGCGGATGGCTACACCTTC

j_call: TRBJ1-1
v_call: TRBV18
clone_size: NA
d_call: NA
cdr3_aa: CASSPGRRDTEAFF
cdr3_nt: TGTGCCAGCTCACCGGGAAGGAGGGACACTGAAGCTTTCTTT

j_call: TRBJ2-3
v_call: TRBV4-1
clone_size: NA
d_call: TRBD2
cdr3_aa: CASSQGLAGGTDTQYF
cdr3_nt: TGCGCCAGCAGCCAAGGACTAGCGGGGGGCACAGATACGCAGTATTTT

j_call: TRBJ1-6
v_call: TRBV5-1
clone_size: NA
d_call: NA
cdr3_aa: CASSLIGLAGGSPLHF
cdr3_nt: TGCGCCAGCAGCTTAATTGGTCTAGCCGGGGGGTCACCCCTCCACTTT

j_call: TRBJ2-7
v_call: TRBV18
clone_size: NA
d_call: NA
cdr3_aa: CASSPPHSHSYEQYF
cdr3_nt: TGTGCCAGCTCACCACCGCACAGTCACTCCTACGAGCAGTACTTC

j_call: TRBJ2-5
v_call: TRBV4-3
clone_size: few
d_call: NA
cdr3_aa: CASSQEPDQETQYF
cdr3_nt: TGCGCCAGCAGCCAAGAGCCAGACCAAGAGACCCAGTACTTC

j_call: TRBJ1-6
v_call: TRBV28
clone_size: NA
d_call: NA
cdr3_aa: CASSLAPSSYNSPLHF
cdr3_nt: TGTGCCAGCAGTTTAGCACCGAGCTCCTATAATTCACCCCTCCACTTT

j_call: TRBJ2-1
v_call: TRBV11-2
clone_size: NA
d_call: NA
cdr3_aa: CASSLNGQRSSYNEQFF
cdr3_nt: TGTGCCAGCAGCTTAAACGGACAGAGAAGCTCCTACAATGAGCAGTTCTTC

j_call: TRBJ1-1
v_call: TRBV12-5
clone_size: NA
d_call: TRBD1
cdr3_aa: CASGFLTYRGPLAEAFF
cdr3_nt: TGTGCTAGTGGTTTCCTAACATACAGGGGGCCATTGGCTGAAGCTTTCTTT

j_call: TRBJ2-3
v_call: TRBV6-4
clone_size: NA
d_call: TRBD2
cdr3_aa: CASSEAGGLDTQYF
cdr3_nt: TGTGCCAGCAGTGAAGCGGGGGGACTAGATACGCAGTATTTT

j_call: TRBJ1-6
v_call: TRBV19
clone_size: once
d_call: TRBD1
cdr3_aa: CASSTSYRGTPISSPLHF
cdr3_nt: TGTGCCAGTAGTACATCCTACAGGGGTACTCCTATAAGTTCACCCCTCCACTTT

j_call: TRBJ2-7
v_call: TRBV5-8
clone_size: once
d_call: NA
cdr3_aa: CASSLRGSYYEQYF
cdr3_nt: TGTGCCAGCAGCCTACGAGGCAGTTACTACGAGCAGTACTTC

j_call: TRBJ2-7
v_call: TRBV13
clone_size: NA
d_call: TRBD1
cdr3_aa: CASSLAGARGEQYF
cdr3_nt: TGTGCCAGCAGCTTGGCAGGGGCCAGGGGGGAGCAGTACTTC

j_call: TRBJ1-6
v_call: TRBV5-1
clone_size: NA
d_call: TRBD1
cdr3_aa: CASTRGQGNSPLHF
cdr3_nt: TGCGCCAGCACGAGGGGACAGGGTAATTCACCCCTCCACTTT

j_call: TRBJ2-7
v_call: TRBV28
clone_size: NA
d_call: TRBD1
cdr3_aa: CASSRDRGLSYEQYF
cdr3_nt: TGTGCCAGCAGTCGCGACAGGGGGCTTTCCTACGAGCAGTACTTC

j_call: TRBJ1-5
v_call: TRBV2
clone_size: NA
d_call: TRBD1
cdr3_aa: CASSSDRDQPQHF
cdr3_nt: TGTGCCAGCAGTTCTGACAGGGATCAGCCCCAGCATTTT

j_call: TRBJ1-4
v_call: TRBV15
clone_size: NA
d_call: TRBD1
cdr3_aa: CATSRDEGALETANEKLFF
cdr3_nt: TGTGCCACCAGCAGAGATGAGGGGGCACTGGAAACAGCTAATGAAAAACTGTTTTTT

j_call: TRBJ2-2
v_call: TRBV6-1
clone_size: NA
d_call: NA
cdr3_aa: CASKMSGELFF
cdr3_nt: TGTGCCAGCAAAATGAGCGGGGAGCTGTTTTTT

j_call: TRBJ2-5
v_call: TRBV27
clone_size: NA
d_call: NA
cdr3_aa: CASGTGKETQYF
cdr3_nt: TGTGCCAGCGGAACAGGAAAGGAGACCCAGTACTTC

j_call: TRBJ1-6
v_call: TRBV19
clone_size: NA
d_call: TRBD1
cdr3_aa: CASSSDRGGSPLHF
cdr3_nt: TGTGCCAGTAGTTCCGACAGGGGAGGTTCACCCCTCCACTTT

j_call: TRBJ1-2
v_call: TRBV7-9
clone_size: NA
d_call: TRBD1
cdr3_aa: CASSFRGTGGMVDYGYTF
cdr3_nt: TGTGCCAGCAGCTTTCGAGGGACAGGGGGAATGGTAGACTATGGCTACACCTTC

j_call: TRBJ2-7
v_call: TRBV10-2
clone_size: NA
d_call: NA
cdr3_aa: CASRRTARAGSYEQYF
cdr3_nt: TGCGCCAGCAGGAGGACAGCCCGTGCCGGGTCCTACGAGCAGTACTTC

j_call: TRBJ2-1
v_call: TRBV25-1
clone_size: NA
d_call: NA
cdr3_aa: CASREDRPPFNEQFF
cdr3_nt: TGTGCCAGCAGAGAAGACAGGCCCCCTTTCAATGAGCAGTTCTTC

j_call: TRBJ1-2
v_call: TRBV5-4
clone_size: NA
d_call: NA
cdr3_aa: CASSLKSPRGQGLHGYTF
cdr3_nt: TGTGCCAGCAGCTTGAAGTCCCCCCGAGGGCAGGGGTTACATGGCTACACCTTC

j_call: TRBJ1-2
v_call: TRBV7-2
clone_size: NA
d_call: NA
cdr3_aa: CASSFPGARGGYTF
cdr3_nt: TGTGCCAGCAGCTTTCCAGGGGCCCGGGGCGGCTACACCTTC

j_call: TRBJ2-5
v_call: TRBV6-5
clone_size: NA
d_call: TRBD1
cdr3_aa: CASSHRDREETQYF
cdr3_nt: TGTGCCAGCAGTCACCGGGACAGGGAGGAGACCCAGTACTTC

j_call: TRBJ2-1
v_call: TRBV29-1
clone_size: once
d_call: NA
cdr3_aa: CSVADSTYNEQFF
cdr3_nt: TGCAGCGTCGCTGACAGTACCTACAATGAGCAGTTCTTC

j_call: TRBJ2-1
v_call: TRBV6-6
clone_size: NA
d_call: TRBD1
cdr3_aa: CASSPGGPEQFF
cdr3_nt: TGTGCCAGCAGTCCAGGGGGCCCTGAGCAGTTCTTC

j_call: TRBJ1-3
v_call: TRBV6-6
clone_size: NA
d_call: NA
cdr3_aa: CASSLQWHSGNTIYF
cdr3_nt: TGTGCCAGCAGTTTACAGTGGCACTCTGGAAACACCATATATTTT

j_call: TRBJ1-5
v_call: TRBV19
clone_size: few
d_call: NA
cdr3_aa: CASSRGAGGNQPQHF
cdr3_nt: TGTGCCAGTAGCCGGGGGGCAGGAGGCAATCAGCCCCAGCATTTT

j_call: TRBJ1-1
v_call: TRBV28
clone_size: NA
d_call: NA
cdr3_aa: CASSPYTGLNTEAFF
cdr3_nt: TGTGCCAGCAGTCCGTACACAGGGTTGAACACTGAAGCTTTCTTT

j_call: TRBJ1-1
v_call: TRBV5-1
clone_size: NA
d_call: TRBD1
cdr3_aa: CASSPDRGGVNTEAFF
cdr3_nt: TGCGCCAGCAGCCCGGACAGGGGAGGTGTGAACACTGAAGCTTTCTTT

j_call: TRBJ1-2
v_call: TRBV19
clone_size: NA
d_call: NA
cdr3_aa: CASNAGISLWGYTF
cdr3_nt: TGTGCCAGTAATGCGGGTATTTCTCTGTGGGGCTACACCTTC

j_call: TRBJ2-2
v_call: TRBV10-1
clone_size: once
d_call: NA
cdr3_aa: CASSDRVATGELFF
cdr3_nt: TGCGCCAGCAGTGACAGGGTGGCGACCGGGGAGCTGTTTTTT

j_call: TRBJ2-7
v_call: TRBV5-1
clone_size: NA
d_call: NA
cdr3_aa: CASSLEAGLPLIPSSYEQYF
cdr3_nt: TGCGCCAGCAGCTTGGAGGCGGGTTTACCTCTGATACCTAGCTCCTACGAGCAGTACTTC

j_call: TRBJ2-4
v_call: TRBV6-5
clone_size: NA
d_call: TRBD1
cdr3_aa: CASRLDRWNIQYF
cdr3_nt: TGTGCCAGCAGACTGGACAGGTGGAACATTCAGTACTTC

j_call: TRBJ1-1
v_call: TRBV4-1
clone_size: NA
d_call: TRBD1
cdr3_aa: CASSQDPIGQGAPNTEAFF
cdr3_nt: TGCGCCAGCAGCCAAGATCCCATAGGACAGGGGGCCCCAAACACTGAAGCTTTCTTT